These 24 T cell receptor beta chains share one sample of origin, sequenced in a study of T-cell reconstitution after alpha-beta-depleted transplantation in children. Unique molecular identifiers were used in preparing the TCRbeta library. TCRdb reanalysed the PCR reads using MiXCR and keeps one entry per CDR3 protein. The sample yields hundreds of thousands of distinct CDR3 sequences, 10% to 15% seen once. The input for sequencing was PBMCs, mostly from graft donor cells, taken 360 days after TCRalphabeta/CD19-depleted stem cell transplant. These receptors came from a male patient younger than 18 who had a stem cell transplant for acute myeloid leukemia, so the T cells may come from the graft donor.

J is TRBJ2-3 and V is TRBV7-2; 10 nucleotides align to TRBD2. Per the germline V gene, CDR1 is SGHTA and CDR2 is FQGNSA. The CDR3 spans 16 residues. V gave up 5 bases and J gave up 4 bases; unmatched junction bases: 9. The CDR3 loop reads CASSPQSGRASDTQYF. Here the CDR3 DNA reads TGTGCCAGCAGCCCCCAAAGCGGGAGGGCATCAGATACGCAGTATTTT.

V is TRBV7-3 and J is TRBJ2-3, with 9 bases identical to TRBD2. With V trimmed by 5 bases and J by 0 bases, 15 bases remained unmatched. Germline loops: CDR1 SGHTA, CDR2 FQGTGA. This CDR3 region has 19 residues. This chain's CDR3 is CASSLLGGRAGVSTDTQYF. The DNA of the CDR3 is TGTGCCAGCAGCCTCCTCGGCGGGAGGGCCGGGGTTAGCACAGATACGCAGTATTTT.

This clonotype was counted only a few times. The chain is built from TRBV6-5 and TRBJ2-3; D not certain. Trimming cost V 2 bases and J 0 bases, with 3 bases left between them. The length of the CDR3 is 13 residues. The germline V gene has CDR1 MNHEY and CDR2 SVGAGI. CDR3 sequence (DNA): TGTGCCAGCAGTTACCTTAGCACAGATACGCAGTATTTT. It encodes CASSYLSTDTQYF.

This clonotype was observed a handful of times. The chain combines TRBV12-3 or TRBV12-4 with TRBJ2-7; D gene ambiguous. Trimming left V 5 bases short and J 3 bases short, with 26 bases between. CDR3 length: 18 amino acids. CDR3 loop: CASSPPRQGRSSNYEQYF. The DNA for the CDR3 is TGTGCCAGCAGTCCCCCCCGACAAGGCCGGAGTAGCAACTACGAGCAGTACTTC.

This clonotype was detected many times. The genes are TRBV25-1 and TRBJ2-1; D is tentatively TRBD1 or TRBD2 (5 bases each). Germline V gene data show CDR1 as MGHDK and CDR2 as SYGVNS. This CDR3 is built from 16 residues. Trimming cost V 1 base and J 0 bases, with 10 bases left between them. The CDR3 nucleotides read TGTGCCAGCAGTGAATTGTGGGGGAGCTCCTACAATGAGCAGTTCTTC. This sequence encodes CASSELWGSSYNEQFF. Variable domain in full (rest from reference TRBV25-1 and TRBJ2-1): EADIYQTPRYLVIGTGKKITLECSQTMGHDKMYWYQQDPGMELHLIHYSYGVNSTEKGDLSSESTVSRIRTEHFPLTLESARPSHTSQYLCASSELWGSSYNEQFFGPGTRLTVL.

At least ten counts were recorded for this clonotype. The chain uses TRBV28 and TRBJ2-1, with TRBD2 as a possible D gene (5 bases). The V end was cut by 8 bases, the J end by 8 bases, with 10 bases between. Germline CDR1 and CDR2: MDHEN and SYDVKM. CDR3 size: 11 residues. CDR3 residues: CASQGGYEQFF. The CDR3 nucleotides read TGTGCCAGCCAAGGAGGCTATGAGCAGTTCTTC.

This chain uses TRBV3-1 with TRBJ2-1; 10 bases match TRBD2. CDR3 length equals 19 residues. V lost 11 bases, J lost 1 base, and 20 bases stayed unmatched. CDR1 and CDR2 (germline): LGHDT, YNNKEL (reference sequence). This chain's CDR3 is CACTQDSGRVPVSYNEQFF. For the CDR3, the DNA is TGTGCCTGCACCCAAGACAGCGGGAGGGTCCCCGTTTCCTACAATGAGCAGTTCTTC.

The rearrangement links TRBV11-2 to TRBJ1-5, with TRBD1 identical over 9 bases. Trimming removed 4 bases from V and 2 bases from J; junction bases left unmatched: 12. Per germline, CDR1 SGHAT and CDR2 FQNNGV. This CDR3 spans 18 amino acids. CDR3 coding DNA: TGTGCCAGCAGCTCAACCAGGACAGGGGATCTCGGCAATCAGCCCCAGCATTTT. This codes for CASSSTRTGDLGNQPQHF.

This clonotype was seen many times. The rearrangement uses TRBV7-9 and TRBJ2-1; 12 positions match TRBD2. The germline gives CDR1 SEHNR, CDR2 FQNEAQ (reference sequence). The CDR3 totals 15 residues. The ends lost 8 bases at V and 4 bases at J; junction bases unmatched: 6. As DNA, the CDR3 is TGTGCCAGCCGTCCTAGCGGGAGGGTTTACAATGAGCAGTTCTTC. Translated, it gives CASRPSGRVYNEQFF.

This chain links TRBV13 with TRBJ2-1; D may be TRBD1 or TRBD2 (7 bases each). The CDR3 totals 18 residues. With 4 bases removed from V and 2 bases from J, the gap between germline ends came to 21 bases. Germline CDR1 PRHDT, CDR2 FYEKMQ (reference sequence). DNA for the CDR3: TGTGCCAGCAGCTCGAGGGGGCCTAGCGGCTTTGCCTACAATGAGCAGTTCTTC. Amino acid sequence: CASSSRGPSGFAYNEQFF.

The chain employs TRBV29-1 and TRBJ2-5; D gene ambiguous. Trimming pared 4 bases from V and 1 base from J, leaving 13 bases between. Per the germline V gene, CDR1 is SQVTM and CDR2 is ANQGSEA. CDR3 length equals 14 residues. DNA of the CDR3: TGCAGCGTTGGTTCCCCAGTGTTCCAAGAGACCCAGTACTTC. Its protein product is CSVGSPVFQETQYF. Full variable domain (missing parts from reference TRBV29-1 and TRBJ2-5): SAVISQKPSRDICQRGTSLTIQCQVDSQVTMMFWYRQQPGQSLTLIATANQGSEATYESGFVIDKFPISRPNLTFSTLTVSNMSPEDSSIYLCSVGSPVFQETQYFGPGTRLLVL.

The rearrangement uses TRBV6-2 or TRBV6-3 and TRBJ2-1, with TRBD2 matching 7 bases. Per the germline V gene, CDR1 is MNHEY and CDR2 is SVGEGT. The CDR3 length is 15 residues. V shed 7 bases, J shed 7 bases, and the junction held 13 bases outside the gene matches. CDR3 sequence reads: CASKPGTTKENEQFF. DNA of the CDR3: TGTGCCAGCAAGCCCGGGACTACGAAGGAGAATGAGCAGTTCTTC.

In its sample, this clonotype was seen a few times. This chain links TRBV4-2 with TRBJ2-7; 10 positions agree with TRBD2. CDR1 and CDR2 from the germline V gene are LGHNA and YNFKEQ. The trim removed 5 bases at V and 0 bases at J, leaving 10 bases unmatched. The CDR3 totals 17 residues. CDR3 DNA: TGTGCCAGCAGCGCACGGGGTTGGACTAGCGGCTCCTACGAGCAGTACTTC. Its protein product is CASSARGWTSGSYEQYF.

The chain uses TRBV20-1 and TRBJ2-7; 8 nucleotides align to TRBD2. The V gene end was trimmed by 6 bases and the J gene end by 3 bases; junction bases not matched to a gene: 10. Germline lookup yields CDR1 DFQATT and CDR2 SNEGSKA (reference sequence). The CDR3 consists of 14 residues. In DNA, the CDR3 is TGCAGTGCCACGGGGGCTAGCGGGTTCTACGAGCAGTACTTC. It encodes CSATGASGFYEQYF.

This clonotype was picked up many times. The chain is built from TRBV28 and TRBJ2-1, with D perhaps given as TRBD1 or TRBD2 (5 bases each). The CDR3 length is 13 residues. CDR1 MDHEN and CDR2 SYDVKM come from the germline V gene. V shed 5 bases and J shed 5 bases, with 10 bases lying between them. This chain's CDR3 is CASSSWGNNEQFF. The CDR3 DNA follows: TGTGCCAGCAGTAGCTGGGGGAACAATGAGCAGTTCTTC.

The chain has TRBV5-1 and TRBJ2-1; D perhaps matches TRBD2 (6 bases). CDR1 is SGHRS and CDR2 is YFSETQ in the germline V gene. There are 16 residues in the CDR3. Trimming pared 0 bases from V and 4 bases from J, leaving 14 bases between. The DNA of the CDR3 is TGCGCCAGCAGCTTGGCCGGGAGTGCTCTGTACAATGAGCAGTTCTTC. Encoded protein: CASSLAGSALYNEQFF.

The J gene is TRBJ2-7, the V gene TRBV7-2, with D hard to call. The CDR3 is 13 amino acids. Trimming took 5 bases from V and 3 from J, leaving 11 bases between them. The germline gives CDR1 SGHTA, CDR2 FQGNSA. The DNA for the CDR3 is TGTGCCAGCAGCCGTGAACCTTTCTACGAGCAGTACTTC. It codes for CASSREPFYEQYF.

Written as DNA, the CDR3 is TGTGCCAGCACTCACGAACCCCCCGTCTACGAGCAGTACTTC. Residues: CASTHEPPVYEQYF. The rearrangement links TRBV6-2 or TRBV6-3 to TRBJ2-7, with no clear D. The CDR3 spans 14 residues. Germline loops: CDR1 MNHEY, CDR2 SVGEGT. V dropped 7 bases and J dropped 3 bases, with 16 bases sitting between them.

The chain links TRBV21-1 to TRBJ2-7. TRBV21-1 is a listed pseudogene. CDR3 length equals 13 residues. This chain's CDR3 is CASSNATEDEQYF. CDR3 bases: TGTGCCAGCAGCAACGCGACTGAGGACGAGCAGTACTTC.

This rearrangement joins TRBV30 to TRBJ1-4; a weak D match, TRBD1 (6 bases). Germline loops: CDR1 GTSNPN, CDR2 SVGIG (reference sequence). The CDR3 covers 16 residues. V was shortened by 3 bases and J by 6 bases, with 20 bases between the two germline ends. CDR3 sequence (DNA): TGTGCCTGGAGCCGAGGCCCGGGGGGCGGTTATGAAAAACTGTTTTTT. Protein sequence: CAWSRGPGGGYEKLFF.

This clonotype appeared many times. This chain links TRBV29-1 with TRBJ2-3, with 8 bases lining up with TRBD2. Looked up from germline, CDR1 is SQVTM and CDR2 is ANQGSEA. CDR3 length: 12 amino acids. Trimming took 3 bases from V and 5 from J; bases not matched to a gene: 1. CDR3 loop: CSVDAGGDTQYF. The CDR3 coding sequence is TGCAGCGTTGACGCGGGGGGAGATACGCAGTATTTT.

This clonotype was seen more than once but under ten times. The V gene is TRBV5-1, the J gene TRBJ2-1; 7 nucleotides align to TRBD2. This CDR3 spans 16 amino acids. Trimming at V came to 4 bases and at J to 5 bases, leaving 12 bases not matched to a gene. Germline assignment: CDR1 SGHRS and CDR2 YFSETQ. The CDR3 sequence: CASSGGLGATNNEQFF. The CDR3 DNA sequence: TGCGCCAGCAGCGGAGGACTAGGGGCAACAAACAATGAGCAGTTCTTC.

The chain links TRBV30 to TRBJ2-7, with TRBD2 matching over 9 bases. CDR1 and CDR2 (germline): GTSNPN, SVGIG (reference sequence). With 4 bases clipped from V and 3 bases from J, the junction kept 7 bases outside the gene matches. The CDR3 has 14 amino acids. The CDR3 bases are TGTGCCTGGACAGGACTAGCGCAAGACTACGAGCAGTACTTC. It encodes CAWTGLAQDYEQYF.

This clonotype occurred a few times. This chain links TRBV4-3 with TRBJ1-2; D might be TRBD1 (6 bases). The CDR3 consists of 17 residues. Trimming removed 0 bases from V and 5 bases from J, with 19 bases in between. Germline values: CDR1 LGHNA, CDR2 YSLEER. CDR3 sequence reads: CASSQDYLGTGQYGYTF. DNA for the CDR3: TGCGCCAGCAGCCAAGATTATTTGGGAACAGGGCAATATGGCTACACCTTC.